This T cell receptor (beta chain) was found in a study of blood T cell repertoires in COVID-19. About the research overall: Acute and convalescent COVID-19 specimens originated in the United States, Italy and Spain. In each case, the material was cDNA or gDNA derived from T cells, B-cell-depleted T cells, or PBMCs.

Original methodology: Using reference gene primer amplification, nucleated cell counts were estimated. Clones were sequenced by immunoSEQ multiplex PCR, and TCRdb holds only the in-frame ones, with some missing. Clone size and V and J calls were adopted from that table, with D and trimming inferred from the DNA. The sample carries about 280,000 clones, 88% recorded once. The CDR3 is 15 residues long. Germline-derived CDR1 and CDR2 are SNHLY and FYNNEI. The V and J ends lost 2 bases and 6 bases, in that order; junction bases with no gene match: 6. The receptor was derived from a young man with active or convalescent COVID-19. The chain recombines TRBV2 with TRBJ1-4; 7 nucleotides line up with TRBD1. Sequencing was performed on peripheral blood. The CDR3 loop reads CASSEIGGADEKLFF. In nucleotides, the CDR3 is TGTGCCAGCAGTGAAATAGGGGGCGCGGATGAAAAACTGTTTTTT.